This T cell receptor (beta chain) was captured by sequencing in a study of neurological immune-mediated disorders (dated by TCRdb to between 2018 and 2020). Turning to the overall study: Among the approximately 35 multiple sclerosis patients, relapsing-remitting MS accounted for around 30 and secondary progressive MS accounted for 3. The study compared peripheral blood TCR-beta repertoires of HTLV-I-associated myelopathy (HAM/TSP) patients, multiple sclerosis patients and healthy controls using UMI-based sequencing. The approximately 100 TCR-beta libraries included longitudinal samples, technical triplicates and paired sorted CD4+ and CD8+ T-cell subsets alongside PBMC samples. The cohort included 60 to 75 subjects: some 15 with HAM/TSP, around 34 with multiple sclerosis, and around 20 healthy controls. Beyond this particular receptor, the publication reports: The highest TCR clonal expansion was observed in HAM/TSP patients, whereas the lowest was observed in MS patients, even when compared with healthy controls. Expanded clones from different subjects shared no identical CDR3 amino acid sequences, which suggests that TCR-beta repertoires were private in all groups. The MS cluster was not associated with any clinical or MRI features, and the authors stated that larger cohorts are needed. Repertoires from 18 of 34 MS patients were grouped by phylogenetic analysis into a cluster of related CDR3 sequences, suggesting a possible repertoire-level signature.

At least ten counts were recorded for this clonotype. Its antigen remains unidentified. Qualities for individual bases were not recorded, and no much larger clone is one base off. To synthesize cDNA, template-switch 5'RACE was performed with a primer carrying a 10-nucleotide random unique molecular identifier so that each TCR transcript was tagged. Every sequencing run covered 15-18 subjects and yielded more than 180 million TCR-beta sequences. The RNeasy kit was used to extract total RNA. The KAPA Real-time Library Amplification kit was used to amplify TCR-beta VDJ regions with primers targeting the TCR constant region and the 5'RACE anchor. Sample indexes and Illumina adaptors were added in a first PCR, and a second PCR then increased library yield. After Ampure bead purification, the TCR product of roughly 650 bp was size-selected on a 2% E-gel SizeSelection system. Library quality was checked on a Bioanalyzer, concentration was measured with Qubit, and libraries were quantified with the Kapa Library Quantification kit before pooling. Paired-end 2 x 150 bp sequencing of the libraries was performed on an Illumina HiSeq 2500. To increase sequence diversity, roughly 24-32% phiX was spiked into each library pool. As for how the authors treated the data: The quality-filtered reads were processed with the UMI-based MiGEC pipeline, whose error correction step removed more than 80% of the raw TCR sequences. IMGT germline references were used for alignment of VDJ genes, and clonotypes were defined by a unique CDR3 amino acid sequence together with V-J genes. Clonal expansion, Shannon diversity, and CDR3 relatedness (CalcPairwiseDistances, ClusterSamples) were evaluated with VDJtools, and phylogenetic trees were built with CLCbio workbench. Clones with at least 8 unique UMIs were defined as expanded, with this threshold being based on coefficient-of-variation modelling across technical triplicates. Using fastp at Q25 and MiXCR, TCRdb reprocessed the public reads and kept productive beta chains. Identical CDR3 protein sequences are pooled into one entry, listed with their most common genes and DNA. TCRdb, rather than the study authors, made the V and J calls. A total of more than 75,000 distinct CDR3 sequences appear in this sample, 3.5% of them only once. Jointly, the top ten make up about 3% of the sample.

V sheds 1 base and J sheds 8 bases, leaving 12 bases between their ends. The CDR3 sequence holds 14 residues, the cysteine and phenylalanine included. The CDR3 DNA has 42 bases and is translated from base 1. Libraries from unsorted PBMCs were made from 2 million PBMCs kept in RNAlater at -80 degrees C until RNA extraction. The multiple sclerosis patients were enrolled in a US clinical protocol that used magnetic resonance imaging to evaluate disease progression. Peripheral blood underwent Ficoll-Hypaque density gradient centrifugation to isolate PBMCs, which were then cryopreserved in liquid nitrogen.

This chain is built from TRBV12-3 or TRBV12-4 and TRBJ2-1, with the D gene not clear enough to name. The clonotype comes from a woman aged 45-60 years with multiple sclerosis. The sequenced sample consisted of PBMCs. The sequence in DNA is TGTGCCAGCAGTTTAGTGGCTAGTCGTGATGAGCAGTTCTTC. The encoded protein is CASSLVASRDEQFF.